This T cell receptor beta chain was profiled in a study of response to subunit inactivated influenza vaccine. A single record per CDR3 protein comes from TCRdb applying MiXCR to the RT-PCR reads. Of hundreds of thousands of distinct CDR3 sequences in the sample, about 12% are singletons; the top ten hold approximately 10%. A few counts support this clonotype. V was pared by 4 bases and J by 0 bases, with 10 bases between. The CDR3 is 14 residues long. CDR1 MNHNS and CDR2 SASEGT come from the germline V gene. The sample consisted of PBMCs from blood, taken on the day of vaccination. The receptor was derived from a man in his forties or fifties who received an inactivated influenza vaccine. The V call is TRBV6-1, the J call TRBJ2-7; no definite D call. CDR3 in amino acids: CASSGTSDSYEQYF. The DNA of the CDR3 is TGTGCCAGCAGTGGGACGTCCGACTCCTACGAGCAGTACTTC.